The 14 T cell receptor beta chains listed next were all sequenced from one sample in a study of T cell repertoires in cytomegalovirus infection. Each CDR3 protein gets one entry after TCRdb re-called the reads with MiXCR. The sample records 95,000 to 120,000 distinct CDR3 sequences, 30% to 35% being singletons. Their specific antigens are unknown. The specimen was CD8+ T cells from cultured PBMCs, collected from culture after CMV antigen stimulation. Source of these receptors: a human donor in good health (CMV status not recorded). Some clones in this sample may be carry-over from other donors' samples.

The chain recombines TRBV29-1 with TRBJ2-6; TRBD1 matches at 9 bases. Germline V gene lookup returns CDR1 SQVTM and CDR2 ANQGSEA. The CDR3 consists of 17 residues. V was pared by 6 bases and J by 0 bases, with 9 bases of the junction left unmatched. The CDR3 protein is CSVDPGQGASGANVLTF. The CDR3 bases are TGCAGCGTGGATCCGGGACAGGGAGCCTCTGGGGCCAACGTCCTGACTTTC.

Only a few counts were recorded for this clonotype. The J gene is TRBJ1-3, the V gene TRBV7-6; 7 positions agree with TRBD1. With 2 bases clipped from V and 4 bases from J, the junction kept 8 bases outside the gene matches. This CDR3 has 16 residues. Germline V gene sequence: CDR1 SGHVS, CDR2 FNYEAQ. This CDR3 reads CASSLNQGTAGNTIYF. The CDR3 DNA reads TGTGCCAGCAGCTTAAATCAGGGGACAGCCGGAAACACCATATATTTT.

The chain employs TRBV12-3 or TRBV12-4 and TRBJ1-2, with 10 bases matching TRBD1. This CDR3 spans 14 amino acids. Losses at the gene ends were 2 bases for V and 4 bases for J; bases not matched to a gene: 1. DNA for the CDR3: TGTGCCAGCAGTTTATGGGACAGGGGCTATGGCTACACCTTC. It translates to CASSLWDRGYGYTF.

There are many counts of this clonotype. The rearrangement uses TRBV29-1 and TRBJ1-2; D might be TRBD1 (6 bases). Per the germline V gene, CDR1 is SQVTM and CDR2 is ANQGSEA. V shed 6 bases and J shed 5 bases, with 13 bases lying between them. The CDR3 spans 12 residues. The CDR3 protein is CSVGGLRYGYTF. For the CDR3, the DNA is TGCAGCGTCGGGGGGCTAAGATATGGCTACACCTTC.

The chain carries TRBV7-9 and TRBJ1-1, with 7 bases identical to TRBD1. Germline trimming cut 5 bases from V and 1 base from J; bases unmatched to any gene: 7. Germline V lookup: CDR1 SEHNR, CDR2 FQNEAQ (reference sequence). The CDR3 totals 15 residues. The chain's CDR3 is CASSRITGENTEAFF. CDR3 bases: TGTGCCAGCAGCCGAATAACAGGGGAGAACACTGAAGCTTTCTTT.

A few counts support this clonotype. The rearrangement links TRBV6-6 to TRBJ1-1; D is perhaps TRBD1 (6 bases). The germline V gene encodes CDR1 MNHNY and CDR2 SVGAGI (reference sequence). This CDR3 has 15 amino acids. The ends were cut back, 5 bases at V and 3 bases at J, with 16 bases in the middle. DNA for the CDR3: TGTGCCAGCAGTCAGTCTTTAGGGGGATACACTGAAGCTTTCTTT. It codes for CASSQSLGGYTEAFF.

The chain couples TRBV27 to TRBJ2-3, with D unresolved. The CDR3 is 13 amino acids. The germline gives CDR1 MNHEY, CDR2 SMNVEV (reference sequence). The V and J ends lost 2 bases and 4 bases respectively, with 7 bases between them. The DNA of the CDR3 is TGTGCCAGCAGTTTAACTACCCCAGATACGCAGTATTTT. Residues: CASSLTTPDTQYF.

This clonotype has more than one count but fewer than ten. The rearrangement uses TRBV7-6 and TRBJ2-5, with D perhaps matching TRBD1 or TRBD2 (5 bases each). Trimming cost V 2 bases and J 5 bases, with 18 bases left between them. Germline V CDR1 and CDR2: SGHVS, FNYEAQ. The CDR3 loop spans 16 amino acids. The CDR3, as DNA: TGTGCCAGCAGCTTACCCGTCGGGGTGGGGGTGGAGACCCAGTACTTC. Encoded protein: CASSLPVGVGVETQYF.

J is TRBJ2-1 and V is TRBV6-1, with D unclear. The CDR3 sequence is 14 residues long. The germline V gene encodes CDR1 MNHNS and CDR2 SASEGT. Trimming removed 7 bases from V and 4 bases from J, with 14 bases in between. CDR3 sequence (DNA): TGTGCCAGCAAAATCGGCTCTCAGTACAATGAGCAGTTCTTC. Protein sequence: CASKIGSQYNEQFF.

The rearrangement uses TRBV5-1 and TRBJ2-1; the match to TRBD2 covers 10 bases. Germline loops: CDR1 SGHRS, CDR2 YFSETQ. The junction had 14 bases not matched to a gene; V was cut back by 1 base and J by 4 bases. This CDR3 comprises 19 residues. This chain's CDR3 is CASSLIPVATAGGYNEQFF. DNA of the CDR3: TGCGCCAGCAGCTTGATTCCCGTCGCTACAGCGGGGGGGTACAATGAGCAGTTCTTC.

This clonotype was seen ten or more times. The rearrangement links TRBV5-6 to TRBJ2-2; D gene unclear. The germline V gene encodes CDR1 SGHDT and CDR2 YYEEEE. The V end lost 1 base, the J end lost 5 bases, and 15 bases lay between the germline ends. The CDR3 extends over 16 amino acids. The CDR3 is CASSLYTEGPTGELFF. CDR3 nucleotides: TGTGCCAGCAGCTTGTATACCGAAGGGCCAACCGGGGAGCTGTTTTTT.

This sequence joins TRBV5-6 and TRBJ2-7; D unclear. Looked up from germline, CDR1 is SGHDT and CDR2 is YYEEEE. V lost 7 bases and J 4 bases, leaving 18 bases between the germline ends. The CDR3 covers 14 residues. The CDR3 region has the DNA TGTGCCAGCGGAGTCGGGTCGCATCCATACGAGCAGTACTTC. Encoded protein: CASGVGSHPYEQYF.

This clonotype was seen only a few times. The V and J genes are TRBV7-8 and TRBJ1-5; D ambiguous. The CDR3 is 18 amino acids. CDR1 is SGHVS, CDR2 FQNEAQ, per germline. The ends were cut back, 1 base at V and 0 bases at J, with 16 bases in the middle. The CDR3 is CASSLEPAFGYSNQPQHF. In DNA, the CDR3 is TGTGCCAGCAGCTTAGAACCCGCATTTGGGTATAGCAATCAGCCCCAGCATTTT. The complete variable domain, with remaining parts taken from reference TRBV7-8 and TRBJ1-5, reads GAGVSQSPRYKVAKRGQDVALRCDPISGHVSLFWYQQALGQGPEFLTYFQNEAQLDKSGLPSDRFFAERPEGSVSTLKIQRTQQEDSAVYLCASSLEPAFGYSNQPQHFGDGTRLSIL.

The rearrangement uses TRBV7-8 and TRBJ1-1; a possible D gene is TRBD1 (5 bases). Germline-derived CDR1 and CDR2 are SGHVS and FQNEAQ. The CDR3 is 16 residues long. V lost 4 bases and J 5 bases, leaving 20 bases between the germline ends. The CDR3 reads CASSSGPAFSNTEAFF. In DNA, the CDR3 is TGTGCCAGCAGCTCAGGGCCCGCATTTTCAAATACTGAAGCTTTCTTT. Complete variable domain (other parts from reference TRBV7-8 and TRBJ1-1): GAGVSQSPRYKVAKRGQDVALRCDPISGHVSLFWYQQALGQGPEFLTYFQNEAQLDKSGLPSDRFFAERPEGSVSTLKIQRTQQEDSAVYLCASSSGPAFSNTEAFFGQGTRLTVV.